The T cell receptor beta chain described here comes from a study of shared clonotypes between healthy human individuals. Produced via immunoSEQ multiplex PCR; TCRdb's table is partial and in-frame only. The data hold about 670,000 clones, with about 78% observed a single time. The length of the CDR3 is 14 residues. Germline CDR1 is WNHNN and CDR2 is SYGVQD (reference sequence). About this clone: An end of the junction differs from the germline gene, which may be a read error.

Sequencing input: memory CD4+ T cells sorted from blood. Subset meaning: CD45RA-negative fraction. The chain couples TRBV10-1 to TRBJ2-5; D not resolved. The clonotype originates from a woman in her 30s in good health. CDR3: CASSESTAQGTQYF. The CDR3 DNA reads as TGCGCCAGCAGTGAGTCGACGGCACAAGGGACCCAGTACTTC.